The entry that follows covers one T cell receptor (beta chain) sequence. Its antigen remains unidentified. The CDR3 totals 15 residues. J gave up 4 bases and V 5 bases, and 3 bases lay outside the gene matches. Per the germline V gene, CDR1 is SEHNR and CDR2 is FQNEAQ (reference sequence). These data are taken from a study of spatial heterogeneity in lung cancer. One entry per CDR3 protein, called by TCRdb with MiXCR from the 5' RACE reads. The sample carries approximately 590 distinct CDR3 sequences, roughly 20% recorded once. Regarding time point: sample taken at primary tumor resection. Study outcomes and limitations: One measure, the expanded intratumoral alpha and beta TCR count, tracked tumor mutation counts.

The source was lung tumor tissue, collected at surgery. The receptor was derived from a male donor with early-stage non-small cell lung cancer. The J gene is TRBJ2-1, the V gene TRBV7-9; 12 bases match TRBD2. Written as DNA, the CDR3 is TGTGCCAGCAGCCTTGGACTAGCGGGGTACAATGAGCAGTTCTTC. The encoded protein is CASSLGLAGYNEQFF.